This TCR beta chain was documented in a study of technical replicates of blood from a few donors. With 6 bases clipped from V and 4 bases from J, the junction kept 6 bases outside the gene matches. The CDR3 length is 14 residues. CDR1 is SGHNT and CDR2 is YENEEA in the germline V gene. TCRdb keeps only in-frame clones here, not all; method: immunoSEQ multiplex PCR. The sample lists 35,000 to 50,000 clones, almost 97% seen once, with about 0.38% in the top ten. Source material: T cells isolated from PBMCs. The receptor's source is a human donor in good health. The V and J genes are TRBV11-3 and TRBJ2-3, with 8 bases fitting TRBD2. The CDR3 DNA follows: TGTGCCAGCAGTCCGGGAGGGAGCGCAGATACGCAGTATTTT. It is translated as CASSPGGSADTQYF. The full variable domain, with the rest looked up from reference TRBV11-3 and TRBJ2-3, is EAGVVQSPRYKIIEKKQPVAFWCNPISGHNTLYWYLQNLGQGPELLIRYENEEAVDDSQLPKDRFSAERLKGVDSTLKIQPAELGDSAVYLCASSPGGSADTQYFGPGTRLTVL.